This T cell receptor beta chain was documented in a study of T cells in localized non-small cell lung cancer. This CDR3 contains 14 residues. The V and J ends lost 5 bases and 4 bases respectively, with 14 bases between them. CDR1 and CDR2 from the germline V gene are MDHEN and SYDVKM. Libraries were prepared by immunoSEQ multiplex PCR; TCRdb keeps only in-frame clonotypes and omits some of them. Of approximately 5,400 clones listed, approximately 81% are singletons. The TCR sequence derives from a woman aged 35 to 70 with stage II lung adenocarcinoma. This specimen consisted of PBMCs, obtained before any cancer treatment. The V and J genes are TRBV28 and TRBJ1-1, with a tentative D call TRBD1 (6 bases). For the CDR3, the DNA is TGTGCCAGCAGTCCCGGGGGGCGGGGCACTGAAGCTTTCTTT. Protein: CASSPGGRGTEAFF.